The sequence of this T cell receptor (beta chain) was determined in a study of T cells in Graves' hyperthyroidism and ophthalmopathy. The source material, RNA transcripts, was used to amplify TCR beta CDR3 regions. During a first-round RT-PCR of the TCR CDR3, the HTBI primer set was used. MiXCR, applied by TCRdb to the multiplex PCR reads, yields one record per CDR3 protein. The table records about 350,000 distinct CDR3 sequences, around 14% of them present only once. Patients were excluded because of uncontrolled infection, other autoimmune disease, pregnancy or lactation. With 2 bases clipped from V and 8 bases from J, the junction kept 5 bases outside the gene matches. CDR1 is LGHDT, CDR2 YNNKEL, per germline (reference sequence). This CDR3 has 16 residues. Whole-study results and caveats: The authors' 13 V-J model separated ophthalmopathy from stable hyperthyroidism.

This clonotype was seen only a few times. The target antigen is unknown. This TCR was sampled from a woman aged 30 to 39 with Graves' hyperthyroidism. J is TRBJ2-1 and V is TRBV3-1, with 14 bases aligning to TRBD2. Source material: blood. The CDR3 DNA is TGTGCCAGCAGCCAACGGACTAGCGGGAGGCCGGATGAGCAGTTCTTC. This codes for CASSQRTSGRPDEQFF.